These 27 T cell receptor beta chains originate from one sample sequenced in a study of T cell repertoires in cytomegalovirus infection. No cognate antigen is known for these TCRs. TCRdb processed the reads anew with MiXCR; each CDR3 protein has one entry. The sample lists a few hundred thousand distinct CDR3 sequences, under 35% occurring once. The sample in question was cultured PBMCs, obtained from culture after CMV antigen stimulation. The receptors were gathered from a human donor in good health (CMV status not recorded). Some clones in this sample may be carry-over from other donors' samples.

The J gene is TRBJ1-5, the V gene TRBV6-1; 7 nucleotides agree with TRBD1. Germline V lookup: CDR1 MNHNS, CDR2 SASEGT. V shed 8 bases, J shed 6 bases, and the junction held 7 bases outside the gene matches. CDR3 size: 13 residues. CDR3 nucleotides: TGTGCCAGCCTTGACAGGGTAGGTCAGCCCCAGCATTTT. Translating it yields CASLDRVGQPQHF.

This clonotype was counted a few times. The chain links TRBV7-2 to TRBJ1-1; D gene unclear. The CDR3 extends over 14 amino acids. Trimming removed 7 bases at V and 2 bases at J, with 14 bases between. CDR1 and CDR2 from the germline V gene are SGHTA and FQGNSA. CDR3 protein: CASNRRNGNTEAFF. The CDR3 bases are TGTGCCAGCAACAGACGAAATGGCAACACTGAAGCTTTCTTT.

The table lists this clonotype with a few counts. The gene calls are TRBV20-1 and TRBJ2-3; perhaps TRBD2 as D (6 bases). CDR3 length: 14 amino acids. Germline V gives CDR1 DFQATT, CDR2 SNEGSKA (reference sequence). The germline V and J ends were trimmed by 3 bases and 0 bases, with 10 bases remaining between them. The CDR3 coding sequence is TGCAGTGCTAGGGGACTCTCTAGCACAGATACGCAGTATTTT. Translated, it gives CSARGLSSTDTQYF.

This chain links TRBV7-8 with TRBJ1-1; tentatively, D is TRBD1 (5 bases). This CDR3 is 14 amino acids long. Deletions cut 0 bases from V and 3 bases from J, with 8 bases between. Germline-derived CDR1 and CDR2 are SGHVS and FQNEAQ. The CDR3 DNA is TGTGCCAGCAGCTTAGCCGGGGACTACACTGAAGCTTTCTTT. Residues: CASSLAGDYTEAFF.

This clonotype showed up just a few times. This chain joins TRBV2 and TRBJ1-4; weak D call: TRBD1 (5 bases). CDR1 is SNHLY and CDR2 is FYNNEI in the germline V gene. The ends were cut back, 2 bases at V and 5 bases at J, with 12 bases in the middle. The CDR3 runs 15 residues. The DNA of the CDR3 is TGTGCCAGCAGTGAATTTATGGGGGTAAATGAAAAACTGTTTTTT. Translating gives CASSEFMGVNEKLFF.

This clonotype was counted a few times. In DNA, the CDR3 is TGTGCCAGCAGCCGGACAGGAATTAATTCACCCCTCCACTTT. This codes for CASSRTGINSPLHF. The chain uses TRBV5-4 and TRBJ1-6, with 7 nucleotides matching TRBD1. The CDR3 extends over 14 amino acids. CDR1 and CDR2 from the germline V gene are SGHNT and YYREEE (reference sequence). Germline trimming cut 4 bases from V and 6 bases from J; bases unmatched to any gene: 4.

The chain uses TRBV12-3 or TRBV12-4 and TRBJ1-1; 9 bases line up with TRBD1. CDR3 length: 18 amino acids. The ends lost 5 bases at V and 0 bases at J; junction bases unmatched: 13. CDR3 DNA: TGTGCCAGCAGTCCCTCGGACAGGGGACGCCTATTGAACACTGAAGCTTTCTTT. Amino acid sequence: CASSPSDRGRLLNTEAFF.

This clonotype came up many times. The rearrangement links TRBV7-2 to TRBJ1-5, with D unresolved. Germline V gives CDR1 SGHTA, CDR2 FQGNSA. V lost 1 base to trimming and J lost 5 bases, with 3 bases between them. The CDR3 loop spans 12 amino acids. DNA of the CDR3: TGTGCCAGCAGCTTAGGGGATCAGCCCCAGCATTTT. Amino acid sequence: CASSLGDQPQHF.

V gene TRBV29-1 combines with J gene TRBJ2-3, with 7 bases aligning to TRBD2. The germline V gene encodes CDR1 SQVTM and CDR2 ANQGSEA. This CDR3 comprises 15 residues. With V trimmed by 6 bases and J by 1 base, 10 bases remained unmatched. The CDR3 DNA follows: TGCAGCGTAACGGGACTAACGGGGGGCACAGATACGCAGTATTTT. Protein product: CSVTGLTGGTDTQYF.

There are a few counts of this clonotype. The V call is TRBV5-1, the J call TRBJ1-2; 7 bases line up with TRBD1. Germline V lookup: CDR1 SGHRS, CDR2 YFSETQ. With V trimmed by 4 bases and J by 8 bases, 11 bases remained unmatched. The CDR3 runs 14 residues. The chain's CDR3 is CASSGDRAQSGYTF. DNA for the CDR3: TGCGCCAGCAGCGGAGACAGGGCGCAGAGCGGCTACACCTTC.

J is TRBJ2-5 and V is TRBV6-6; weak D call: TRBD2 (7 bases). Germline V lookup: CDR1 MNHNY, CDR2 SVGAGI (reference sequence). The CDR3 totals 16 residues. Trimming took 8 bases from V and 7 from J, leaving 26 bases between them. CDR3 nucleotides: TGTGCCAGCCTCCAATTGCGGGGGCCCCAAGTGGGGACCCAGTACTTC. Amino acid sequence: CASLQLRGPQVGTQYF.

The V and J genes are TRBV7-2 and TRBJ2-3, with 7 nucleotides matching TRBD2. This CDR3 has 15 residues. Germline CDR1 reads SGHTA; CDR2 reads FQGNSA. V shed 3 bases and J 1 base; nucleotides not matched to a gene: 4. CDR3 in amino acids: CASSFRTSRTDTQYF. In DNA, the CDR3 is TGTGCCAGCAGCTTTAGGACTAGTCGCACAGATACGCAGTATTTT.

The rearrangement links TRBV5-1 to TRBJ2-5; 7 nucleotides line up with TRBD1. The CDR3 has 14 amino acids. Germline trimming cut 5 bases from V and 2 bases from J; bases unmatched to any gene: 6. CDR1 and CDR2 from the germline V gene are SGHRS and YFSETQ. CDR3 protein: CASRFRGQQETQYF. CDR3 in DNA: TGCGCCAGCAGGTTCAGGGGACAGCAAGAGACCCAGTACTTC. Looking up the rest from reference TRBV5-1 and TRBJ2-5 gives the full variable domain: KAGVTQTPRYLIKTRGQQVTLSCSPISGHRSVSWYQQTPGQGLQFLFEYFSETQRNKGNFPGRFSGRQFSNSRSEMNVSTLELGDSALYLCASRFRGQQETQYFGPGTRLLVL.

The J gene is TRBJ2-5, the V gene TRBV7-9; D not certain. Germline CDR1 reads SEHNR; CDR2 reads FQNEAQ (reference sequence). The length of the CDR3 is 14 residues. V lost 5 bases to trimming and J lost 3 bases, with 13 bases between them. The CDR3 region has the DNA TGTGCCAGCAGCAACATGGAGAGGAAAGAGACCCAGTACTTC. Translation: CASSNMERKETQYF.

The chain uses TRBV29-1 and TRBJ2-7; 10 bases map to TRBD2. This CDR3 is built from 13 residues. Losses at the gene ends were 4 bases for V and 6 bases for J; bases not matched to a gene: 6. CDR1 and CDR2 from the germline V gene are SQVTM and ANQGSEA. The DNA for the CDR3 is TGCAGCGTTGGTCCACTAGCGGGAAGCGAGCAGTACTTC. This codes for CSVGPLAGSEQYF.

The rearrangement uses TRBV19 and TRBJ1-2; 9 positions agree with TRBD1. V was pared by 9 bases and J by 0 bases, with 14 bases of the junction left unmatched. The CDR3 consists of 17 residues. Germline V gene data show CDR1 as LNHDA and CDR2 as SQIVND (reference sequence). Here the CDR3 reads CARPRDRAYLANYGYTF. The DNA for the CDR3 is TGTGCCAGACCGCGGGACAGGGCGTACCTAGCTAACTATGGCTACACCTTC.

This clonotype was detected only a few times. This chain joins TRBV7-9 and TRBJ2-3; 8 nucleotides line up with TRBD2. CDR1 and CDR2 (germline): SEHNR, FQNEAQ (reference sequence). Trimming cost V 5 bases and J 5 bases; bases outside gene matches: 21. The CDR3 contains 19 residues. CDR3 in DNA: TGTGCCAGCAGCCGCTTAAGGGAATTTAGCGGGGCTCCGGGAGATACGCAGTATTTT. As protein: CASSRLREFSGAPGDTQYF.

The chain combines TRBV12-3 or TRBV12-4 with TRBJ1-4; no reliable D call. The CDR3 contains 15 residues. V was pared by 6 bases and J by 6 bases, with 17 bases between. The CDR3 DNA is TGTGCCAGCAGCATCATGGTGGCGACTCATGAAAAACTGTTTTTT. Protein sequence: CASSIMVATHEKLFF.

The chain has TRBV27 and TRBJ2-1; 8 positions agree with TRBD2. CDR1 MNHEY and CDR2 SMNVEV come from the germline V gene (reference sequence). The junction had 11 bases not matched to a gene; V was cut back by 4 bases and J by 6 bases. This CDR3 region has 16 residues. The CDR3 coding sequence is TGTGCCAGCAGTTCCCTTATGGGACTAGAGGGCAATGAGCAGTTCTTC. It translates to CASSSLMGLEGNEQFF.

V and J are TRBV27 and TRBJ1-4; D not certain. CDR1 is MNHEY and CDR2 is SMNVEV in the germline V gene (reference sequence). This CDR3 is 14 amino acids long. Between the trimmed V and J ends, which lost 6 bases and 6 bases, there was a span of 14 bases. This CDR3 is CASRDVWSDEKLFF. CDR3 sequence (DNA): TGTGCCAGCAGGGATGTCTGGTCGGATGAAAAACTGTTTTTT.

The chain combines TRBV6-1 with TRBJ1-2; D is ambiguous. Germline loops: CDR1 MNHNS, CDR2 SASEGT. This CDR3 has 15 amino acids. V was clipped by 10 bases and J by 8 bases, with 26 bases between them. The CDR3 region has the DNA TGTGCCACCAACTTTCACCGGGAGACTTTCGGGGGCTACACCTTC. Translating gives CATNFHRETFGGYTF.

Many counts were recorded for this clonotype. The genes are TRBV7-2 and TRBJ1-5; TRBD1 might be the D (5 bases). The V gene's germline CDR1 is SGHTA and CDR2 FQGNSA. The V end lost 0 bases, the J end lost 6 bases, and 12 bases lay between the germline ends. This CDR3 has 15 amino acids. Here the CDR3 reads CASSLASGIGQPQHF. Written as DNA, the CDR3 is TGTGCCAGCAGCTTAGCTTCAGGGATTGGTCAGCCCCAGCATTTT.

This clonotype was seen ten or more times. The gene calls are TRBV7-2 and TRBJ1-2; no reliable D call. Per germline, CDR1 SGHTA and CDR2 FQGNSA. The CDR3 has 14 residues. Between the trimmed V and J ends, which lost 1 base and 2 bases, there was a span of 8 bases. For the CDR3, the DNA is TGTGCCAGCAGCTTAGGGACGGTAAACTATGGCTACACCTTC. Translated, it gives CASSLGTVNYGYTF.

The chain employs TRBV5-1 and TRBJ1-3; unclear D gene. Germline V gene data show CDR1 as SGHRS and CDR2 as YFSETQ. The V end was cut by 9 bases, the J end by 1 base, with 14 bases between. CDR3 length: 14 residues. The CDR3 DNA reads as TGCGCCACCTCTGACTTTCCTTCTGGAAACACCATATATTTT. Protein: CATSDFPSGNTIYF.

This clonotype was recorded a few times. This CDR3 is CASSLQTPYSQYF. CDR3 nucleotides: TGTGCCAGCAGCCTTCAGACTCCCTACAGTCAGTACTTC. The rearrangement joins TRBV6-2 or TRBV6-3 to TRBJ2-5; D is unresolved. V was pared by 6 bases and J by 11 bases, with 19 bases between. Germline lookup yields CDR1 MNHEY and CDR2 SVGEGT. CDR3 length equals 13 residues.

This clonotype was counted ten times or more. This chain connects TRBV7-2 to TRBJ1-6, with 10 bases identical to TRBD1. The CDR3 extends over 15 amino acids. J lost 12 bases, V lost 4 bases, and 9 bases had no gene match. Germline V gene sequence: CDR1 SGHTA, CDR2 FQGNSA. CDR3 sequence reads: CASSSGTGVGGPLHF. For the CDR3, the DNA is TGTGCCAGCAGCTCGGGGACAGGGGTCGGGGGACCCCTCCACTTT.

The chain couples TRBV11-2 to TRBJ1-2, with D tentatively TRBD1 (5 bases). This CDR3 is 14 amino acids long. Per germline, CDR1 SGHAT and CDR2 FQNNGV. V was shortened by 1 base and J by 8 bases, with 14 bases between the two germline ends. The CDR3 here is CASSLGRAPRGYTF. CDR3 nucleotide sequence: TGTGCCAGCAGCTTAGGCAGGGCCCCCCGGGGCTACACCTTC. Full variable domain (missing parts from reference TRBV11-2 and TRBJ1-2): EAGVAQSPRYKIIEKRQSVAFWCNPISGHATLYWYQQILGQGPKLLIQFQNNGVVDDSQLPKDRFSAERLKGVDSTLKIQPAKLEDSAVYLCASSLGRAPRGYTFGSGTRLTVV.